What follows describes a single TCR beta chain. This receptor's antigen is unknown. Per-base quality was not reported, and no clone a single base away is much larger than it. The data were taken from a study of blood T cell repertoires in COVID-19 (dated by TCRdb to 2018 to 2021). For the study in its entirety: The collaborator samples originated in the United States, Italy and Spain and spanned the acute and convalescent phases of COVID-19. The samples were drawn from the first 160 participants of the ongoing ImmuneRACE study and from 950 to 1,500 subjects provided by 6 global collaborators. Where HLA class I and class II types were available, the types were taken from metadata supplied by the sample provider, not from assay-based typing. Subjects who had been exposed to COVID-19, were actively infected with it, or had recovered from it provided the deeply sampled blood TCRbeta repertoires that made up the dataset. The prospective study material was composed of cDNA or gDNA derived from T cells, B-cell-depleted T cells, or PBMCs. The sample metadata nearly always contained a de-identified subject ID, COVID-19 status, age in years and sex. A freely available public database, intended as a resource for researchers studying the immune response to SARS-CoV-2, is where the repertoires were released.

Overall study results and their limits: The amount of clinical and demographic metadata varied by source and participant and was provided uncurated.

The immunoSEQ Assay, a bias-controlled multiplex PCR, was used to amplify TCRbeta CDR3 regions from genomic DNA. On the authors' methods: Nucleated cell counts per sample were estimated from amplification of reference gene primers within the assay. Sequence reads were collapsed and filtered to measure the absolute abundance of every unique TCRbeta CDR3 rearrangement. For each sample, productive Simpson clonality was calculated as the square root of Simpson's diversity index over productive rearrangements. This is the immuneACCESS table as TCRdb keeps it, with only in-frame sequences that have V and J called. A part of the clones is gone; compared with another copy, unresolved V genes explain less than half, and the rest is unexplained. V, J and clone size derive from that table, while D and trimming were established from the DNA sequence. The sample data list hundreds of thousands of clones, and just over 85% of these were observed just once. The top ten hold about 4.1% of the sample.

The collaborating institutions used their own protocols to collect whole blood in K2EDTA tubes. For TCRbeta analysis, collaborators shipped samples in one of three forms: frozen whole blood, isolated PBMCs, or DNA extracted from either of those sample types. This receptor was identified in a man over 45 with acute or convalescent COVID-19. The specimen was peripheral blood.

In nucleotides, the sequence is TGTGCCAGCAGCCAAGGGCAACCGCAGGGATATAATTCACCCCTCCACTTT. Its protein reads: CASSQGQPQGYNSPLHF. The sequence links TRBV3-1 (or the pseudogene TRBV3-2) to TRBJ1-6, with TRBD1 tentatively as D gene (5 bases match). V lost 1 base and J lost 4 bases; the stretch between them is 14 bases long. There are 17 amino acids in the CDR3, from cysteine to phenylalanine inclusive. Only CDR3 DNA remains: 51 bases, in frame from the first base. The germline V gene (reference sequence) gives CDR1 as LGHDT and CDR2 as YNNKEL.